The 13 T cell receptor beta chains below come from one sample, sequenced in a study of OX40 agonist ivuxolimab in advanced cancers. Generated by immunoSEQ multiplex PCR, the TCRdb table keeps only in-frame clones and is missing some. The sample includes 45,000 to 55,000 clones, more than 70% of them seen just once. Sequences were derived from CD4+ or CD8+ T cells sorted from blood, sampled in a trial of the OX40 agonist ivuxolimab. The receptors originated from an adult with an advanced solid tumor such as melanoma, head and neck, liver or kidney cancer.

The V and J genes are TRBV6-1 and TRBJ2-2; D call uncertain. Trimming took 0 bases from V and 7 from J, leaving 12 bases between them. The CDR3 loop spans 15 amino acids. Germline assignment: CDR1 MNHNS and CDR2 SASEGT. The DNA of the CDR3 is TGTGCCAGCAGTGAAGCGGCCCTCGGCGGCGGGGAGCTGTTTTTT. Its translation: CASSEAALGGGELFF.

The rearrangement links TRBV5-1 to TRBJ2-3; no firm D call. The germline gives CDR1 SGHRS, CDR2 YFSETQ. The V gene lost 3 bases and the J gene lost 2 bases, with 10 bases spanning the gap. There are 14 residues in the CDR3. CDR3 DNA: TGCGCCAGCAGCTCCAGTGGATACACAGATACGCAGTATTTT. Translating it yields CASSSSGYTDTQYF.

This chain uses TRBV19 with TRBJ1-5; D is ambiguous. Germline assignment: CDR1 LNHDA and CDR2 SQIVND (reference sequence). This CDR3 has 16 residues. With 3 bases removed from V and 2 bases from J, the gap between germline ends came to 14 bases. The CDR3 loop reads CASSMGPTPRNQPQHF. The CDR3 region has the DNA TGTGCCAGTAGTATGGGTCCGACCCCCCGCAATCAGCCCCAGCATTTT.

This chain links TRBV11-2 with TRBJ1-4; no firm D call. This CDR3 spans 15 amino acids. Germline loops: CDR1 SGHAT, CDR2 FQNNGV. V was clipped by 5 bases and J by 2 bases, with 12 bases between them. In nucleotides, the CDR3 is TGTGCCAGCAGCCAACAACCGGCGACTAATGAAAAACTGTTTTTT. It specifies CASSQQPATNEKLFF.

Regarding this clone: The junction departs from the called germline gene at one end, perhaps through a read error. V gene TRBV20-1 combines with J gene TRBJ1-2; maybe TRBD1 (5 bases). CDR3 length: 11 residues. Germline values: CDR1 DFQATT, CDR2 SNEGSKA (reference sequence). CDR3 loop: CSARAGGGHTF. Here the CDR3 DNA reads TGCAGTGCTAGAGCGGGGGGTGGCCACACCTTC.

The J gene is TRBJ2-7, the V gene TRBV5-1; 12 bases agree with TRBD1. Losses at the gene ends were 4 bases for V and 4 bases for J; bases not matched to a gene: 3. The germline V gene encodes CDR1 SGHRS and CDR2 YFSETQ. There are 14 residues in the CDR3. CDR3 protein: CASSGTGGGYEQYF. DNA of the CDR3: TGCGCCAGCAGCGGGACAGGGGGCGGGTACGAGCAGTACTTC. Filled out from reference TRBV5-1 and TRBJ2-7, the complete variable domain reads KAGVTQTPRYLIKTRGQQVTLSCSPISGHRSVSWYQQTPGQGLQFLFEYFSETQRNKGNFPGRFSGRQFSNSRSEMNVSTLELGDSALYLCASSGTGGGYEQYFGPGTRLTVT.

The chain recombines TRBV10-3 with TRBJ2-7; 9 bases agree with TRBD2. CDR3 size: 15 residues. The trim removed 4 bases at V and 5 bases at J, leaving 9 bases unmatched. CDR1 ENHRY and CDR2 SYGVKD come from the germline V gene. The CDR3 DNA is TGTGCCATCAGTGGCCCGGCGGGAGGGCCCCACGAGCAGTACTTC. Protein product: CAISGPAGGPHEQYF.

This clone was found once. V and J are TRBV11-2 and TRBJ2-7; D call uncertain. V lost 5 bases to trimming and J lost 1 base, with 9 bases between them. The CDR3 loop spans 13 amino acids. Germline CDR1 is SGHAT and CDR2 is FQNNGV. This chain's CDR3 is CASSVLLSYEQYF. DNA for the CDR3: TGTGCCAGCAGCGTCCTCCTATCCTACGAGCAGTACTTC.

This chain links TRBV2 with TRBJ2-5, with TRBD1 matching over 10 bases. Germline V gene lookup returns CDR1 SNHLY and CDR2 FYNNEI. This CDR3 has 14 residues. Germline trimming cut 6 bases from V and 7 bases from J; bases unmatched to any gene: 8. The DNA for the CDR3 is TGTGCCAGCAGCGACGGGACAGGGGTAGGGACCCAGTACTTC. It codes for CASSDGTGVGTQYF.

V usage is TRBV28 and J usage is TRBJ1-2; D is unresolved. The CDR3 consists of 11 residues. In germline, CDR1 is MDHEN, CDR2 SYDVKM. Trimming left V 8 bases short and J 4 bases short, with 8 bases between. The CDR3 is CASQQVYGYTF. CDR3 bases: TGTGCCAGCCAACAAGTCTATGGCTACACCTTC.

This clone was detected only once. The chain carries TRBV11-2 and TRBJ2-1; TRBD1 agrees at 7 bases. V lost 4 bases to trimming and J lost 2 bases; unmatched junction nucleotides: 2. CDR3 length: 14 amino acids. Per the germline V gene, CDR1 is SGHAT and CDR2 is FQNNGV. Written as DNA, the CDR3 is TGTGCCAGCAGCTGGGACAGCCCCTACAATGAGCAGTTCTTC. This encodes CASSWDSPYNEQFF. The variable domain in full, completed from reference TRBV11-2 and TRBJ2-1, reads EAGVAQSPRYKIIEKRQSVAFWCNPISGHATLYWYQQILGQGPKLLIQFQNNGVVDDSQLPKDRFSAERLKGVDSTLKIQPAKLEDSAVYLCASSWDSPYNEQFFGPGTRLTVL.

This rearrangement joins TRBV5-1 to TRBJ1-5; D is ambiguous. The CDR3 loop spans 13 amino acids. Trimming removed 0 bases from V and 1 base from J, with 2 bases in between. Germline V lookup: CDR1 SGHRS, CDR2 YFSETQ. The CDR3 DNA reads TGCGCCAGCAGCTTGGGAAGCAATCAGCCCCAGCATTTT. This encodes CASSLGSNQPQHF.

The chain joins TRBV15 to TRBJ1-1; possibly TRBD1 for D (6 bases). Germline assignment: CDR1 LNHNV and CDR2 YYDKDF (reference sequence). Trimming took 9 bases from V and 4 from J, leaving 15 bases between them. This CDR3 is 13 amino acids long. The CDR3 reads CATAQGSGTEAFF. The CDR3 DNA sequence: TGTGCCACGGCACAGGGTTCAGGCACTGAAGCTTTCTTT. Using reference TRBV15 and TRBJ1-1 for the parts outside the CDR3, the full variable domain is DAMVIQNPRYQVTQFGKPVTLSCSQTLNHNVMYWYQQKSSQAPKLLFHYYDKDFNNEADTPDNFQSRRPNTSFCFLDIRSPGLGDTAMYLCATAQGSGTEAFFGQGTRLTVV.